These 13 T cell receptor beta chains came from one sample sequenced in a study of T cells after yellow fever vaccination. One entry per CDR3 protein, called by TCRdb with MiXCR from the 5' RACE reads. The sample lists approximately 26,000 distinct CDR3 sequences; under 5.5% were seen once. Material: PBMCs, either bulk or a sorted T-cell subset (CD4+, CD8+, memory, or dextramer-sorted; not recorded which), obtained on the day of the yellow fever booster vaccination. These receptors originate from a man aged 18 to 35 who received the YFV17D yellow fever vaccine.

This clonotype appeared many times. The V call is TRBV11-2, the J call TRBJ1-2; 7 bases map to TRBD1. The trim removed 8 bases at V and 7 bases at J, leaving 13 bases unmatched. In germline, CDR1 is SGHAT, CDR2 FQNNGV. CDR3 length: 14 residues. The CDR3 nucleotides read TGTGCCAGCGAAAACCTAGGACAGGTCGTTGGCTACACCTTC. It codes for CASENLGQVVGYTF.

In its sample, this clonotype was seen many times. This chain joins TRBV7-3 and TRBJ1-1, with a possible D match to TRBD1 (5 bases). This CDR3 is built from 15 residues. With 2 bases removed from V and 1 base from J, the gap between germline ends came to 11 bases. CDR1 and CDR2 from the germline V gene are SGHTA and FQGTGA. The CDR3 protein is CASSLSAGGNTEAFF. The CDR3 DNA is TGTGCCAGCAGCTTATCGGCGGGGGGGAACACTGAAGCTTTCTTT. The complete variable domain, with remaining parts taken from reference TRBV7-3 and TRBJ1-1, reads GAGVSQTPSNKVTEKGKYVELRCDPISGHTALYWYRQSLGQGPEFLIYFQGTGAADDSGLPNDRFFAVRPEGSVSTLKIQRTERGDSAVYLCASSLSAGGNTEAFFGQGTRLTVV.

This clonotype was detected ten times or more. CDR3 in amino acids: CARSAGPREQYF. CDR3 DNA: TGTGCCAGGTCGGCAGGGCCGCGCGAGCAGTACTTC. The genes are TRBV6-2 or TRBV6-3 and TRBJ2-7, with D perhaps TRBD1 (5 bases). Trimming removed 9 bases at V and 6 bases at J, with 15 bases between. From germline, CDR1 is MNHEY and CDR2 SVGEGT. CDR3 length equals 12 residues.

This clonotype was observed many times. This chain links TRBV11-2 with TRBJ2-3; 13 bases align to TRBD2. Germline values: CDR1 SGHAT, CDR2 FQNNGV. The V gene end was trimmed by 5 bases and the J gene end by 1 base; junction bases not matched to a gene: 3. The CDR3 contains 16 residues. The CDR3 spells CASSLGTSGGTDTQYF. Here the CDR3 DNA reads TGTGCCAGCAGCCTCGGGACTAGCGGGGGCACAGATACGCAGTATTTT.

This clonotype occurred many times. V usage is TRBV7-8 and J usage is TRBJ1-3; a weak D match, TRBD1 (5 bases). The CDR3 is 15 amino acids. V lost 8 bases to trimming and J lost 0 bases, with 14 bases between them. The V gene's germline CDR1 is SGHVS and CDR2 FQNEAQ. The CDR3 loop is CASSRGLSSGNTIYF. CDR3 DNA: TGTGCCAGCTCCCGGGGGTTAAGCTCTGGAAACACCATATATTTT. Full variable domain (remainder filled in from reference TRBV7-8 and TRBJ1-3): GAGVSQSPRYKVAKRGQDVALRCDPISGHVSLFWYQQALGQGPEFLTYFQNEAQLDKSGLPSDRFFAERPEGSVSTLKIQRTQQEDSAVYLCASSRGLSSGNTIYFGEGSWLTVV.

This clonotype was detected ten times or more. The rearrangement links TRBV20-1 to TRBJ1-5, with no clear D. Germline CDR1 is DFQATT and CDR2 is SNEGSKA (reference sequence). Trimming left V 0 bases short and J 9 bases short, with 12 bases between. This CDR3 is built from 13 residues. The chain's CDR3 is CSARETRSWPQHF. The CDR3 DNA sequence: TGCAGTGCTAGAGAGACACGCTCCTGGCCCCAGCATTTT.

This clonotype was observed many times. The chain joins TRBV5-1 to TRBJ2-1; 11 nucleotides match TRBD2. Germline-derived CDR1 and CDR2 are SGHRS and YFSETQ. The CDR3 has 16 residues. The trim removed 7 bases at V and 4 bases at J, leaving 10 bases unmatched. CDR3 DNA: TGCGCCAGCCAGTTACTTACTAGCGGGGGATACAATGAGCAGTTCTTC. This gives the protein CASQLLTSGGYNEQFF. The full variable domain, with the rest looked up from reference TRBV5-1 and TRBJ2-1, is KAGVTQTPRYLIKTRGQQVTLSCSPISGHRSVSWYQQTPGQGLQFLFEYFSETQRNKGNFPGRFSGRQFSNSRSEMNVSTLELGDSALYLCASQLLTSGGYNEQFFGPGTRLTVL.

Ten or more counts support this clonotype. The CDR3 coding sequence is TGTGCCAGCAGCCACTCCTATAATTCACCCCTCCACTTT. Translation gives CASSHSYNSPLHF. The chain combines TRBV6-6 with TRBJ1-6; D remains ambiguous. The V end lost 6 bases, the J end lost 0 bases, and 3 bases lay between the germline ends. The CDR3 covers 13 residues. The germline CDR1 and CDR2 sequences are MNHNY and SVGAGI (reference sequence).

This clonotype was detected ten times or more. The chain recombines TRBV10-3 with TRBJ2-5; D possibly corresponds to TRBD2 (5 bases). The CDR3 covers 14 residues. CDR1 and CDR2 (germline): ENHRY, SYGVKD. Trimming cost V 6 bases and J 0 bases, with 11 bases left between them. In nucleotides, the CDR3 is TGTGCCATCAGGGGAGAGGGTTACCAAGAGACCCAGTACTTC. Protein product: CAIRGEGYQETQYF.

This clonotype was seen many times. V is TRBV4-2 and J is TRBJ2-1; 9 bases line up with TRBD2. The CDR3 runs to 16 residues. V lost 4 bases and J lost 5; bases outside the gene matches: 9. Germline values: CDR1 LGHNA, CDR2 YNFKEQ. This chain's CDR3 is CASSPTGGGADNEQFF. The CDR3 DNA reads as TGTGCCAGCAGCCCTACAGGCGGGGGGGCCGACAATGAGCAGTTCTTC.

There are many counts of this clonotype. The chain is built from TRBV6-1 and TRBJ1-1, with D possibly TRBD1 on 5 matching bases. Trimming stripped 9 bases from V and 3 bases from J, with 14 bases between. Germline V CDR1 and CDR2: MNHNS, SASEGT. The CDR3 has 13 amino acids. The CDR3 region is CARYDSVYTEAFF. CDR3 bases: TGTGCCAGGTACGACAGTGTGTACACTGAAGCTTTCTTT.

This chain uses TRBV27 with TRBJ1-4, with D unresolved. The CDR3 consists of 13 residues. CDR1 MNHEY and CDR2 SMNVEV come from the germline V gene (reference sequence). The ends were cut back, 3 bases at V and 4 bases at J, with 6 bases in the middle. The CDR3 nucleotides read TGTGCCAGCAGTTTGCGGCTTAATGAAAAACTGTTTTTT. This gives the protein CASSLRLNEKLFF.

This clonotype occurred many times. This sequence joins TRBV7-2 and TRBJ1-1; a weak D match, TRBD1 (6 bases). Germline CDR1 SGHTA, CDR2 FQGNSA. V shed 4 bases and J shed 3 bases, with 15 bases lying between them. This CDR3 contains 15 residues. In nucleotides, the CDR3 is TGTGCCAGCAGCTCAGCGGGGGGCTATTACACTGAAGCTTTCTTT. Translated: CASSSAGGYYTEAFF. Full variable domain (remainder filled in from reference TRBV7-2 and TRBJ1-1): GAGVSQSPSNKVTEKGKDVELRCDPISGHTALYWYRQSLGQGLEFLIYFQGNSAPDKSGLPSDRFSAERTGGSVSTLTIQRTQQEDSAVYLCASSSAGGYYTEAFFGQGTRLTVV.